This T cell receptor beta chain comes out of a study of cytotoxic CD8 clonotypes in ibrutinib-treated CLL. Study-wide background: After a median around 11 months on treatment (6 to 36), response samples were drawn.

General observations from the study: Treatment left the uncommon public clonotypes either contracted or stable in frequency.

CDR1 is GTSNPN, CDR2 SVGIG, per germline (reference sequence). Trimming removed 3 bases at V and 4 bases at J, with 8 bases between. There are 12 residues in the CDR3. The repertoire was sequenced with immunoSEQ multiplex PCR; TCRdb's copy has only in-frame clones and lacks some. Among a few hundred thousand clones listed, almost 80% were seen once. On this clone itself: What it binds is not known.

Roughly 2 micrograms of genomic DNA, which was extracted from cryopreserved PBMCs, served as the material used for the TCR beta libraries. The sequences come from PBMCs, collected before ibrutinib treatment. The gene calls are TRBV30 and TRBJ2-3, with D unresolved. This TCR derives from a human donor with chronic lymphocytic leukemia. As DNA, the CDR3 is TGTGCCTGGAGCTTTTGGGCAGATACGCAGTATTTT. Translation gives CAWSFWADTQYF.